This T cell receptor beta chain was observed in a study of CD8+ T cells in alopecia areata. Whole-study results and caveats: Affected scalp, especially in alopecia totalis/universalis, had a higher clonality than normal scalp did.

CDR1 and CDR2 from the germline V gene are MNHEY and SVGAGI. Trimming cost V 5 bases and J 4 bases, with 11 bases left between them. The CDR3 covers 14 residues. cDNA serving as the sequencing template came from extracted, reverse transcribed RNA. Repertoires were generated with immunoSEQ multiplex PCR, while TCRdb's copy carries only in-frame clones and drops some. The sample records more than 100,000 clones, around three fifths being singletons. As for this clone: Antigen: not known.

The source was CD4+ T cells sorted from blood, collected at week 0. The chain couples TRBV6-5 to TRBJ2-2; D gene unclear. This clonotype was obtained from a human donor with alopecia areata. The CDR3 loop is CASSRDLSTGELFF. CDR3 nucleotides: TGTGCCAGCAGTCGAGACTTGTCCACCGGGGAGCTGTTTTTT.